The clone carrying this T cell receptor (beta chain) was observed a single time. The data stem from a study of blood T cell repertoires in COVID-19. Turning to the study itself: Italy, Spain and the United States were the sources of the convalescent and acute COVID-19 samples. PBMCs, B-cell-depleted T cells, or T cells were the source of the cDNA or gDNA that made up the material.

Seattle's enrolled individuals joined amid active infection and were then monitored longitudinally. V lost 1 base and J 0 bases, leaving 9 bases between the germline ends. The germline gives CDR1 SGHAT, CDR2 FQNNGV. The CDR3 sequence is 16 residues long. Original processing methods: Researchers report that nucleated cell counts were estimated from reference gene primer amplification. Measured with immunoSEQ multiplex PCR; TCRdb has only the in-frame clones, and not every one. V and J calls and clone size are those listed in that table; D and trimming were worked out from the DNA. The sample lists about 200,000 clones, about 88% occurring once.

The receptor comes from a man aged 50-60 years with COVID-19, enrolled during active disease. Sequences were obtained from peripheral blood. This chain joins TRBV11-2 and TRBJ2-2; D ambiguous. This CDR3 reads CASSLVPLPNTGELFF. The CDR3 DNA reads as TGTGCCAGCAGCTTAGTTCCGCTACCGAACACCGGGGAGCTGTTTTTT.